This T cell receptor (beta chain) was retrieved from a study of blood T cell repertoires in COVID-19. Whole-study context: Whether acute or convalescent, the COVID-19 samples came from the United States, Italy and Spain.

In the study's own analysis: Amplification of reference gene primers was used by the study to estimate nucleated cell counts. The repertoire was sequenced with immunoSEQ multiplex PCR; TCRdb's copy has only in-frame clones and lacks some. That table supplies the V and J calls and clone size; D and trimming were determined from the DNA. Of some 330,000 clones detected, roughly four fifths appear once; the ten largest clones hold around 5%. V lost 7 bases, J lost 5 bases, and 18 bases lay in between. There are 15 residues in the CDR3. Per germline, CDR1 SEHNR and CDR2 FQNEAQ (reference sequence). The sequence derives from a woman in her 50s who had recovered from COVID-19. The chain joins TRBV7-9 to TRBJ2-1; D call uncertain. The sequencing input was PBMCs or T cells enriched from blood (not recorded which). CDR3: CASMNWAGDNNEQFF. Here the CDR3 DNA reads TGTGCCAGCATGAATTGGGCAGGTGACAACAATGAGCAGTTCTTC. Complete variable domain (other parts from reference TRBV7-9 and TRBJ2-1): DTGVSQNPRHKITKRGQNVTFRCDPISEHNRLYWYRQTLGQGPEFLTYFQNEAQLEKSRLLSDRFSAERPKGSFSTLEIQRTEQGDSAMYLCASMNWAGDNNEQFFGPGTRLTVL.